This T cell receptor (beta chain) comes out of a study of T cell repertoires in cytomegalovirus infection. Study-wide context: CMV infection and matching HLA type were both indicated by public TCR beta signatures. The study, taken as a whole, reports: Totalled public TCR beta family frequency picked out people who carried CMV plus the relevant HLA. Dominating the ex vivo response were TCR beta clonotypes that were CMV-specific and HLA-C-restricted.

This clonotype was recorded at least ten times. Its antigen is still unknown. This CDR3 contains 15 residues. Germline values: CDR1 SGHVS, CDR2 FNYEAQ. The ends lost 5 bases at V and 3 bases at J; junction bases unmatched: 4. TCRdb called the reads again in MiXCR, with one record for every CDR3 protein. The top ten hold approximately 44% of the sample, which has 250,000 or so distinct CDR3 sequences, 15% to 20% seen once. The chain carries TRBV7-6 and TRBJ2-1; 10 nucleotides agree with TRBD2. The sample comprised CD8+ T cells from PBMCs. This receptor was identified in a human donor in good health (CMV status not recorded). Some clones in this sample may be carry-over from other donors' samples. CDR3 DNA: TGTGCCAGCAGCCTTAGCGGGGGGAACTACAATGAGCAGTTCTTC. It translates to CASSLSGGNYNEQFF. The whole variable domain, remainder taken from reference TRBV7-6 and TRBJ2-1, is GAGVSQSPRYKVTKRGQDVALRCDPISGHVSLYWYRQALGQGPEFLTYFNYEAQQDKSGLPNDRFSAERPEGSISTLTIQRTEQRDSAMYRCASSLSGGNYNEQFFGPGTRLTVL.